Listed below are T cell receptor beta chains from one sample, sequenced in a study of regulatory T cells in long-lasting Graves disease. TCRdb processed the multiplex PCR reads anew with MiXCR; each CDR3 protein has one entry. The sample lists over 500,000 distinct CDR3 sequences, approximately 16% occurring once. These sequences were also reported in another study, on T cells in Graves' hyperthyroidism and ophthalmopathy.

Sequenced here: peripheral blood mononuclear cells (PBMCs), sampled at new diagnosis, from a patient treated with antithyroid drugs. These receptors originate from a young man with Graves disease. Each CDR3 is given with its conserved first and last residue. A D gene is named only where the DNA matches it firmly. Clone size, where shown, is once, few, many, or a class for clones that have expanded.

size: few; D: .; J: TRBJ2-7; length: 13; V: TRBV27; CDR3: CASSFRVSYEQYF; DNA: TGTGCCAGCAGTTTCCGCGTTTCCTACGAGCAGTACTTC
size: few; D: TRBD1; J: TRBJ2-5; length: 13; V: TRBV28; CDR3: CASSSTGAGTQYF; DNA: TGTGCCAGCAGTTCGACAGGGGCAGGGACCCAGTACTTC
size: few; D: .; J: TRBJ2-3; length: 16; V: TRBV9; CDR3: CASSVAAGLSTDTQYF; DNA: TGTGCCAGCAGCGTAGCGGCGGGGCTAAGCACAGATACGCAGTATTTT
size: many; D: TRBD2; J: TRBJ2-7; length: 14; V: TRBV6-1; CDR3: CASSTPGRGGEQYF; DNA: TGTGCCAGCAGTACCCCCGGGAGGGGCGGCGAGCAGTACTTC
size: .; D: TRBD2; J: TRBJ2-7; length: 15; V: TRBV10-2; CDR3: CASTQPGLADYEQYF; DNA: TGCGCCAGCACCCAGCCGGGACTAGCAGACTACGAGCAGTACTTC
size: .; D: TRBD2; J: TRBJ2-1; length: 13; V: TRBV20-1; CDR3: CRATNGRMNEQFF; DNA: TGCAGAGCCACTAACGGGAGGATGAATGAGCAGTTCTTC
size: many; D: .; J: TRBJ1-1; length: 14; V: TRBV5-1; CDR3: CASSSGERDTEAFF; DNA: TGCGCCAGCAGCTCCGGAGAGAGGGACACTGAAGCTTTCTTT
size: many; D: TRBD2; J: TRBJ2-3; length: 18; V: TRBV7-3; CDR3: CASSLGTPSSGGPGTQYF; DNA: TGTGCCAGCAGCTTAGGTACCCCCTCTAGCGGGGGGCCCGGTACGCAGTATTTT
size: .; D: TRBD1; J: TRBJ1-5; length: 17; V: TRBV6-2/TRBV6-3; CDR3: CASSGSRQGWYNQPQHF; DNA: TGTGCCAGCAGTGGAAGCCGACAGGGCTGGTACAATCAGCCCCAGCATTTT
size: .; D: .; J: TRBJ2-1; length: 15; V: TRBV19; CDR3: CASSIGQLPRSEQFF; DNA: TGTGCCAGTAGTATAGGCCAGTTGCCCCGGAGTGAGCAGTTCTTC
size: .; D: .; J: TRBJ2-1; length: 13; V: TRBV29-1; CDR3: CSVPGTYYNEQFF; DNA: TGCAGCGTACCCGGGACCTACTACAATGAGCAGTTCTTC
size: few; D: TRBD1; J: TRBJ2-7; length: 14; V: TRBV29-1; CDR3: CSVELRQGSYEQYF; DNA: TGCAGCGTTGAATTGCGACAGGGTTCCTACGAGCAGTACTTC
size: .; D: TRBD2; J: TRBJ2-7; length: 13; V: TRBV30; CDR3: CAWIPGTSSEQYF; DNA: TGTGCCTGGATCCCCGGGACTAGCAGCGAGCAGTACTTC
size: few; D: TRBD1; J: TRBJ2-7; length: 15; V: TRBV6-1; CDR3: CASSELGQGLYEQYF; DNA: TGTGCCAGCAGTGAATTGGGACAGGGTCTCTACGAGCAGTACTTC
size: many; D: .; J: TRBJ2-3; length: 12; V: TRBV7-2; CDR3: CASSLKTDTQYF; DNA: TGTGCCAGCAGCTTAAAAACAGATACGCAGTATTTT
size: .; D: .; J: TRBJ1-5; length: 17; V: TRBV5-6; CDR3: CASSLYRVFDRNQPQHF; DNA: TGTGCCAGCAGCTTGTACAGGGTCTTTGACCGCAATCAGCCCCAGCATTTT
size: few; D: TRBD2; J: TRBJ2-1; length: 17; V: TRBV11-2; CDR3: CASSLEMGLAGGGEQFF; DNA: TGTGCCAGCAGCTTAGAGATGGGACTAGCGGGGGGGGGTGAGCAGTTCTTC
size: many; D: .; J: TRBJ1-1; length: 15; V: TRBV7-2; CDR3: CASSPRGGQQNEAFF; DNA: TGTGCCAGCAGCCCTCGGGGGGGACAACAGAATGAAGCTTTCTTT
size: few; D: .; J: TRBJ2-1; length: 14; V: TRBV6-1; CDR3: CASSAGDAPPEQFF; DNA: TGTGCCAGCAGCGCCGGGGACGCTCCCCCTGAGCAGTTCTTC
size: many; D: .; J: TRBJ1-1; length: 11; V: TRBV30; CDR3: CAWSQSPEAFF; DNA: TGTGCCTGGAGTCAATCGCCTGAAGCTTTCTTT
size: .; D: .; J: TRBJ2-5; length: 14; V: TRBV5-5; CDR3: CASSLRQSQETQYF; DNA: TGTGCCAGCAGCTTGAGGCAATCCCAAGAGACCCAGTACTTC
size: .; D: .; J: TRBJ1-2; length: 13; V: TRBV30; CDR3: CAWSVRGAGGYTF; DNA: TGTGCCTGGAGTGTACGGGGGGCTGGCGGCTACACCTTC
size: .; D: .; J: TRBJ1-2; length: 14; V: TRBV7-9; CDR3: CANSSHYRADGYTF; DNA: TGTGCCAACAGCTCCCATTACCGGGCGGATGGCTACACCTTC
size: many; D: .; J: TRBJ1-1; length: 15; V: TRBV20-1; CDR3: CSAIPWSGDSTEAFF; DNA: TGCAGTGCTATCCCCTGGTCGGGGGATTCCACTGAAGCTTTCTTT
size: few; D: .; J: TRBJ1-3; length: 15; V: TRBV18; CDR3: CASSPREGSGNTIYF; DNA: TGTGCCAGCTCACCTCGAGAGGGTTCGGGAAACACCATATATTTT
size: few; D: .; J: TRBJ2-2; length: 16; V: TRBV6-5; CDR3: CASSYSGEANTGELFF; DNA: TGTGCCAGCAGTTACTCGGGTGAAGCGAACACCGGGGAGCTGTTTTTT
size: .; D: .; J: TRBJ2-2; length: 14; V: TRBV24-1; CDR3: CATSDLRQSGELFF; DNA: TGTGCCACCAGTGATCTTCGACAGAGTGGGGAGCTGTTTTTT
size: .; D: TRBD1; J: TRBJ1-5; length: 15; V: TRBV28; CDR3: CPSQGRDRGDQPQHF; DNA: TGTCCATCCCAAGGCCGGGACAGGGGAGATCAGCCCCAGCATTTT
size: many; D: .; J: TRBJ2-5; length: 13; V: TRBV2; CDR3: CASSGSVQETQYF; DNA: TGTGCCAGCAGTGGGTCAGTTCAAGAGACCCAGTACTTC
size: many; D: .; J: TRBJ2-1; length: 11; V: TRBV30; CDR3: CAWSLDHEQFF; DNA: TGTGCCTGGAGTCTAGACCACGAGCAGTTCTTC
size: many; D: .; J: TRBJ2-7; length: 15; V: TRBV29-1; CDR3: CSVENSRGYSYEQYF; DNA: TGCAGCGTTGAAAACAGCAGGGGCTACTCCTACGAGCAGTACTTC
size: .; D: .; J: TRBJ2-7; length: 14; V: TRBV20-1; CDR3: CSARDVLSIYEQYF; DNA: TGCAGTGCTAGAGATGTTTTGAGCATCTACGAGCAGTACTTC
size: many; D: .; J: TRBJ1-2; length: 12; V: TRBV5-1; CDR3: CASSSTFLGYTF; DNA: TGCGCCAGCAGCTCTACATTTTTAGGCTACACCTTC
size: many; D: TRBD1; J: TRBJ2-1; length: 15; V: TRBV5-1; CDR3: CASSFWGQNYNEQFF; DNA: TGCGCCAGCAGCTTCTGGGGACAGAACTACAATGAGCAGTTCTTC
size: .; D: TRBD1; J: TRBJ2-7; length: 13; V: TRBV19; CDR3: CASSFGTGDEQYF; DNA: TGTGCCAGTAGTTTCGGGACAGGCGACGAGCAGTACTTC
size: .; D: .; J: TRBJ2-3; length: 15; V: TRBV5-1; CDR3: CASSLGTESTDTQYF; DNA: TGCGCCAGCAGCTTGGGGACAGAAAGCACAGATACGCAGTATTTT
size: many; D: TRBD2; J: TRBJ2-1; length: 16; V: TRBV27; CDR3: CASSTRLAGRGNEQFF; DNA: TGTGCCAGCAGTACTCGACTAGCGGGGAGGGGGAATGAGCAGTTCTTC
size: .; D: .; J: TRBJ1-1; length: 16; V: TRBV6-9; CDR3: CASSYEPGQENTEAFF; DNA: TGTGCCAGCAGTTACGAGCCCGGACAAGAGAACACTGAAGCTTTCTTT
size: many; D: .; J: TRBJ2-7; length: 12; V: TRBV12-3/TRBV12-4; CDR3: CASSLSFYEQYF; DNA: TGTGCCAGCAGCTTGAGTTTCTACGAGCAGTACTTC
size: few; D: .; J: TRBJ2-5; length: 16; V: TRBV27; CDR3: CASSLHLRAPQETQYF; DNA: TGTGCCAGCAGTCTACATCTCCGGGCACCCCAAGAGACCCAGTACTTC
size: few; D: .; J: TRBJ2-1; length: 15; V: TRBV30; CDR3: CAWDNWEASYNEQFF; DNA: TGTGCCTGGGACAATTGGGAGGCCTCCTACAATGAGCAGTTCTTC
size: many; D: .; J: TRBJ2-5; length: 13; V: TRBV18; CDR3: CASSPPGKETQYF; DNA: TGTGCCAGCTCACCACCAGGGAAAGAGACCCAGTACTTC
size: many; D: TRBD1; J: TRBJ1-1; length: 15; V: TRBV19; CDR3: CASSTIDRTGSEAFF; DNA: TGTGCCAGTAGTACTATCGACCGGACAGGAAGTGAAGCTTTCTTT
size: few; D: TRBD2; J: TRBJ2-1; length: 16; V: TRBV5-1; CDR3: CASSLTSGTNYNEQFF; DNA: TGCGCCAGCAGCTTGACTAGCGGGACAAACTACAATGAGCAGTTCTTC